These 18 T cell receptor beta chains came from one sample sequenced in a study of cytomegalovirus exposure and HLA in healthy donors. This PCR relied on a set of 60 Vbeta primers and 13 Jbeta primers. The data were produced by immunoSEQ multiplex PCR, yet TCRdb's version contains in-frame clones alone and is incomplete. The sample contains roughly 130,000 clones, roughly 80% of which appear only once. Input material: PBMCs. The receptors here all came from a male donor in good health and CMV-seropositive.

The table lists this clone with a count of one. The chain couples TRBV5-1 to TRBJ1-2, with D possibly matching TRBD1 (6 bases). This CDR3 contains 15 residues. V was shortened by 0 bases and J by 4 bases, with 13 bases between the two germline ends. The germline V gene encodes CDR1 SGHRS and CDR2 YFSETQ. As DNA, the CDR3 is TGCGCCAGCAGCTTGGCCGTCCAGGGGAGCTATGGCTACACCTTC. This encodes CASSLAVQGSYGYTF.

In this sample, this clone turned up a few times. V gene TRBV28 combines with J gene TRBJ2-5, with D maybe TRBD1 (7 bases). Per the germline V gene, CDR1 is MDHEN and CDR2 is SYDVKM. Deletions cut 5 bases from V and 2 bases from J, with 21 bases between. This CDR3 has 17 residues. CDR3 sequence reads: CASSLGQAGSWQETQYF. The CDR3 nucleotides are TGTGCCAGCAGTCTAGGACAGGCGGGATCGTGGCAAGAGACCCAGTACTTC.

CDR3 bases: TGCGCCAGCAATCTAAGAGCGTCGCCCTGGGAGCTGTTTTTT. Translating it yields CASNLRASPWELFF. The gene calls are TRBV10-2 and TRBJ2-2; no definite D call. The germline V and J ends were trimmed by 7 bases and 9 bases, with 18 bases remaining between them. The CDR3 has 14 residues. Germline V gene sequence: CDR1 WSHSY, CDR2 SAAADI.

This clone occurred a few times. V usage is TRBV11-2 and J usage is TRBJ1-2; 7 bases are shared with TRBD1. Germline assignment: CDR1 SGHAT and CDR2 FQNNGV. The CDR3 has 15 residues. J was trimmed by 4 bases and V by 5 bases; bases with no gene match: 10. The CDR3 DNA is TGTGCCAGCAGCCCCCTAGGGACAGCAACCTATGGCTACACCTTC. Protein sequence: CASSPLGTATYGYTF.

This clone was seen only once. The CDR3 spells CASSPLDREAGYTF. In DNA form, the CDR3 reads TGTGCCAGCTCACCCCTCGACAGGGAAGCTGGCTACACCTTC. The chain joins TRBV18 to TRBJ1-2; 7 positions agree with TRBD1. The CDR3 length is 14 residues. The V gene end was trimmed by 3 bases and the J gene end by 7 bases; junction bases not matched to a gene: 8. Germline values: CDR1 KGHSH, CDR2 LQKENI.

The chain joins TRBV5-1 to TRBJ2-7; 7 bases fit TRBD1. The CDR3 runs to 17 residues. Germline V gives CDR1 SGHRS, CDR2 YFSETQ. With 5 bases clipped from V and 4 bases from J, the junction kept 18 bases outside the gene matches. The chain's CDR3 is CASRGSHQITGEYEQYF. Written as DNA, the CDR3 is TGCGCCAGCAGGGGGTCGCACCAAATTACAGGGGAATACGAGCAGTACTTC.

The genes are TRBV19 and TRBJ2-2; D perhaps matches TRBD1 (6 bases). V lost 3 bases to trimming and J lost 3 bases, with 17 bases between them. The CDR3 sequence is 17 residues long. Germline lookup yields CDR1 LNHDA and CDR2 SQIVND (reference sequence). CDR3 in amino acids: CASSIPSAGAYTGELFF. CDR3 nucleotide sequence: TGTGCCAGTAGTATCCCCTCGGCAGGGGCGTACACCGGGGAGCTGTTTTTT. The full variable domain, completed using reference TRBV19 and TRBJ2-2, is DGGITQSPKYLFRKEGQNVTLSCEQNLNHDAMYWYRQDPGQGLRLIYYSQIVNDFQKGDIAEGYSVSREKKESFPLTVTSAQKNPTAFYLCASSIPSAGAYTGELFFGEGSRLTVL.

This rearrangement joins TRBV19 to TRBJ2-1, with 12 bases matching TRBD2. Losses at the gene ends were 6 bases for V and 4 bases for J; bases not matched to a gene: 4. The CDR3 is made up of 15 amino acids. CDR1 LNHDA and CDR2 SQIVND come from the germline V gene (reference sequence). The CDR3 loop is CASSRTSGIYNEQFF. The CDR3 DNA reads TGTGCCAGTAGCCGGACTAGCGGGATTTACAATGAGCAGTTCTTC.

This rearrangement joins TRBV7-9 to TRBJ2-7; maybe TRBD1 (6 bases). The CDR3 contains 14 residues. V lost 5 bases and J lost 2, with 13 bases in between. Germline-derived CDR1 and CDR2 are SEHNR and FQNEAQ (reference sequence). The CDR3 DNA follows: TGTGCCAGCAGCCGGTCAGGGGCCCCCTACGAGCAGTACTTC. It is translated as CASSRSGAPYEQYF.

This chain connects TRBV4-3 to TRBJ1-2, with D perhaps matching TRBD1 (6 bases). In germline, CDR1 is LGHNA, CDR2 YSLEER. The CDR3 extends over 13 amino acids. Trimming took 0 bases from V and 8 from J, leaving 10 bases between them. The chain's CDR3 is CASSQDLGAGYTF. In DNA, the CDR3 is TGCGCCAGCAGCCAAGATCTGGGGGCCGGCTACACCTTC.

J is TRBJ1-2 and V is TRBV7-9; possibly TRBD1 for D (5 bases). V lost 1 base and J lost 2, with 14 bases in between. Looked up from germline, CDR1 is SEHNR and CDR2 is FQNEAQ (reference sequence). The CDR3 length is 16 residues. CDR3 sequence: CASSLDQGGQNYGYTF. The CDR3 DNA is TGTGCCAGCAGCTTAGATCAGGGCGGCCAGAACTATGGCTACACCTTC.

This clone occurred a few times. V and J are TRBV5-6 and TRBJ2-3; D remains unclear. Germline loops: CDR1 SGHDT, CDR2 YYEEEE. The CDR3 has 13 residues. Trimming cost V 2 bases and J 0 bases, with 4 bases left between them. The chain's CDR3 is CASSFGSTDTQYF. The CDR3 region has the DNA TGTGCCAGCAGCTTCGGGAGCACAGATACGCAGTATTTT.

The CDR3 protein is CASPPGQNNNEQFF. Written as DNA, the CDR3 is TGTGCCAGCCCCCCAGGGCAGAATAACAATGAGCAGTTCTTC. The chain is built from TRBV28 and TRBJ2-1; possible D gene TRBD1, 5 bases. The CDR3 contains 14 residues. CDR1 and CDR2 from the germline V gene are MDHEN and SYDVKM. V was shortened by 8 bases and J by 5 bases, with 16 bases between the two germline ends. The full variable domain, rest sourced from reference TRBV28 and TRBJ2-1, is DVKVTQSSRYLVKRTGEKVFLECVQDMDHENMFWYRQDPGLGLRLIYFSYDVKMKEKGDIPEGYSVSREKKERFSLILESASTNQTSMYLCASPPGQNNNEQFFGPGTRLTVL.

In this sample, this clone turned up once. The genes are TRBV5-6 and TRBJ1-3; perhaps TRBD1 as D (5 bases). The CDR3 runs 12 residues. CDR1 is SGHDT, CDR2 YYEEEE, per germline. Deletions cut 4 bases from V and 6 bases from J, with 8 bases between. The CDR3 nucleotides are TGTGCCAGCAGCGGAGGGGTAAACACCATATATTTT. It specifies CASSGGVNTIYF. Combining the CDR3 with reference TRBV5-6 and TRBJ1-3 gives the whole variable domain DAGVTQSPTHLIKTRGQQVTLRCSPKSGHDTVSWYQQALGQGPQFIFQYYEEEERQRGNFPDRFSGHQFPNYSSELNVNALLLGDSALYLCASSGGVNTIYFGEGSWLTVV.

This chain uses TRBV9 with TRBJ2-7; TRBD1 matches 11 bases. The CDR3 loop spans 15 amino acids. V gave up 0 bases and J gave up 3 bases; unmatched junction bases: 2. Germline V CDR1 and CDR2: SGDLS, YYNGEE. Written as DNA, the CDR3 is TGTGCCAGCAGCGTAGAGGGGACAGGGGGCTACGAGCAGTACTTC. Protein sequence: CASSVEGTGGYEQYF.

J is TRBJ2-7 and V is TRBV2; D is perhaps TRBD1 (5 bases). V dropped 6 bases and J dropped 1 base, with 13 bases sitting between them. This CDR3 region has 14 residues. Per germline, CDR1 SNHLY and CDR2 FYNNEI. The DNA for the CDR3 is TGTGCCAGCAGACTACAGGACGTTTCCTACGAGCAGTACTTC. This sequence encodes CASRLQDVSYEQYF.

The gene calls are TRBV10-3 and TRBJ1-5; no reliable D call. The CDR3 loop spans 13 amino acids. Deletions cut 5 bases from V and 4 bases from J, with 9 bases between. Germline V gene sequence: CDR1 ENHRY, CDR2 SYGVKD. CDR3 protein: CAISPQINQPQHF. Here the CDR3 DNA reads TGTGCCATCAGTCCACAGATTAATCAGCCCCAGCATTTT.

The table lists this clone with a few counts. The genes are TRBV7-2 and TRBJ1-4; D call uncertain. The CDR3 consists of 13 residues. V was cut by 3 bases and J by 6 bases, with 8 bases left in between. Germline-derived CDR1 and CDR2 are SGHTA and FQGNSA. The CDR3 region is CASSFMGDEKLFF. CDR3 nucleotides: TGTGCCAGCAGCTTCATGGGAGATGAAAAACTGTTTTTT. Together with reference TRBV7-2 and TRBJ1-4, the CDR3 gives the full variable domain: GAGVSQSPSNKVTEKGKDVELRCDPISGHTALYWYRQSLGQGLEFLIYFQGNSAPDKSGLPSDRFSAERTGGSVSTLTIQRTQQEDSAVYLCASSFMGDEKLFFGSGTQLSVL.